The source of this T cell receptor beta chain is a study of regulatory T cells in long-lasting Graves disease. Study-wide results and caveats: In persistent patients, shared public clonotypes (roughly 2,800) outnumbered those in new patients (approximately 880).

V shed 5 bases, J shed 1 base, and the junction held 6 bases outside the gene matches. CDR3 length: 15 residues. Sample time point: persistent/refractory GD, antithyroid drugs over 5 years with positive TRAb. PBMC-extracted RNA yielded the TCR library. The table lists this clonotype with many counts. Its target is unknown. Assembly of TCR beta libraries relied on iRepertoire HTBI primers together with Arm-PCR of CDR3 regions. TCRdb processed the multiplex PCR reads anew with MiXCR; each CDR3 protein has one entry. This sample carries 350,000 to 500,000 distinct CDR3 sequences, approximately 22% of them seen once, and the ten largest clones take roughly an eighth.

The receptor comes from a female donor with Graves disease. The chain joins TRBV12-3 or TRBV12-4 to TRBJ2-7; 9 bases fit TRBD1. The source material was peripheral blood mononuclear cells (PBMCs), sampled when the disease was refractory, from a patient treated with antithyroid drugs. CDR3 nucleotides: TGTGCCAGCAGTACACTCGGGACAGGGTCCTACGAGCAGTACTTC. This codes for CASSTLGTGSYEQYF.